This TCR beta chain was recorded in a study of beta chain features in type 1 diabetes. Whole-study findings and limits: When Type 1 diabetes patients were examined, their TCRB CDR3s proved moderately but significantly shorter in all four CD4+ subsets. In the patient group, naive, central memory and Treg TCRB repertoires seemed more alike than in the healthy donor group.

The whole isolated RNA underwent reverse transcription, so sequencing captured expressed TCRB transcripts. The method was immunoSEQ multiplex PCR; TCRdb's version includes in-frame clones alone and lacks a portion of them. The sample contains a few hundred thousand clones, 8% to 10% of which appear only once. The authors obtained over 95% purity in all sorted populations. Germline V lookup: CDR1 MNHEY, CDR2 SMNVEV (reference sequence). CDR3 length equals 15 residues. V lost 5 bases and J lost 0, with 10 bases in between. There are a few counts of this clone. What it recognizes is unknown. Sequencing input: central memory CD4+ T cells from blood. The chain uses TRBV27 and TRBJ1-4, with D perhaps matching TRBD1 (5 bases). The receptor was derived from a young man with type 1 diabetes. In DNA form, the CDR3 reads TGTGCCAGCAGTCGCGACAGAGCAACTAATGAAAAACTGTTTTTT. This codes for CASSRDRATNEKLFF.